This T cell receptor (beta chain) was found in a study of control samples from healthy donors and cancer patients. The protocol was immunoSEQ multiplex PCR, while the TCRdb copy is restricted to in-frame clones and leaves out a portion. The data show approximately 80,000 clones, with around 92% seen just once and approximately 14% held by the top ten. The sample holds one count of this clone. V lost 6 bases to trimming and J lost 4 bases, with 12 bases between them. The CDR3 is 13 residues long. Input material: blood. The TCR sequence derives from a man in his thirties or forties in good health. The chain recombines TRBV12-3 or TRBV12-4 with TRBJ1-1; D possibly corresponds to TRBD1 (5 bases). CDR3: CASSSSGPTEAFF. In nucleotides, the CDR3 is TGTGCCAGCAGCTCCTCGGGGCCCACTGAAGCTTTCTTT.